The clone carrying this T cell receptor beta chain occurred a few times. Antigen: not known. It was with a sample-barcoded 5' primer and a J-beta primer mix that a second PCR of roughly 7 to 12 cycles was run. With 12 random nucleotides, a template-switch adaptor tagged each individual cDNA molecule. Via MiXCR, TCRdb re-called the 5' RACE reads, giving one row per CDR3 protein. The repertoire holds 720,000 or so distinct CDR3 sequences, with 35% to 50% as singletons. The entry originates in a study of blood T cells in healthy people across ages. Study in general: About one barcoded beta molecule was captured per two T cells (by template switching). The study, taken as a whole, reports: CMV infection status of these donors was not known. Comparison with aged donors showed that long-lived donors had more naive CD4+ cells and higher diversity.

CDR1 and CDR2 from the germline V gene are KGHSH and LQKENI. V shed 3 bases, J shed 11 bases, and the junction held 9 bases outside the gene matches. The CDR3 contains 15 residues. The chain employs TRBV18 and TRBJ2-1; 11 bases map to TRBD1. The clonotype was recovered from an elderly man in good health. The sequencing input was blood. The CDR3 DNA follows: TGTGCCAGCTCACCCGGGACAGGGGGATCAATGAAGCAGTTCTTC. Encoded protein: CASSPGTGGSMKQFF.